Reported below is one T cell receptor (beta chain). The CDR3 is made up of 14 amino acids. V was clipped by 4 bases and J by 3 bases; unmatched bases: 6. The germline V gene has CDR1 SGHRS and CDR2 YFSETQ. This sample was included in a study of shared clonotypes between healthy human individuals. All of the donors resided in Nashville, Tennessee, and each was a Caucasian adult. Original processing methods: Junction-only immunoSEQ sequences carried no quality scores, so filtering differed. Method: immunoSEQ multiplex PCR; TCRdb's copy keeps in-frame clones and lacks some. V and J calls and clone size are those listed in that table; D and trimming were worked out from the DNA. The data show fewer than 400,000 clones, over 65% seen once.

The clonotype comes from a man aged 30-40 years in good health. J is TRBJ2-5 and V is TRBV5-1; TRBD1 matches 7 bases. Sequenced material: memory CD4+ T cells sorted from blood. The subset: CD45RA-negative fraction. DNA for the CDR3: TGCGCCAGCAGCGTTGGGACAGTGGAAGAGACCCAGTACTTC. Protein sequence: CASSVGTVEETQYF.